These 21 T cell receptor beta chains came from one sample sequenced in a study of cytomegalovirus exposure and HLA in healthy donors. Primers for the PCR totalled 60 Vbeta and 13 Jbeta. Here immunoSEQ multiplex PCR was the method, and the copy in TCRdb shows in-frame clones only, minus some. The sample holds approximately 190,000 clones, 65% to 85% seen once. The material sequenced was PBMCs. The origin of the receptors is a woman aged 30 to 39 in good health and CMV-seropositive.

The V gene is TRBV11-3, the J gene TRBJ2-7, with D tentatively TRBD1 (6 bases). The CDR3 contains 13 residues. Between the trimmed V and J ends, which lost 1 base and 5 bases, there was a span of 9 bases. CDR1 is SGHNT, CDR2 YENEEA, per germline. The chain's CDR3 is CASSLVGAHEQYF. The CDR3, as DNA: TGTGCCAGCAGCTTAGTGGGGGCACACGAGCAGTACTTC.

V and J are TRBV18 and TRBJ1-1, with 7 bases lining up with TRBD1. The junction had 8 bases not matched to a gene; V was cut back by 8 bases and J by 5 bases. CDR1 and CDR2 from the germline V gene are KGHSH and LQKENI. The CDR3 covers 13 residues. Written as DNA, the CDR3 is TGTGCCAGCCGACAGGGTGGGGGGACTGAAGCTTTCTTT. Amino acid sequence: CASRQGGGTEAFF.

The V and J genes are TRBV5-4 and TRBJ1-6, with 11 bases identical to TRBD1. The CDR3 consists of 16 residues. After removal of 4 bases from V and 8 bases from J, the junction contained 8 bases not matched to a gene. Germline V CDR1 and CDR2: SGHNT, YYREEE (reference sequence). The CDR3 DNA reads TGTGCCAGCAGCCGGCCCGGGACAGGGGGTCATTCACCCCTCCACTTT. Its protein is CASSRPGTGGHSPLHF.

This chain connects TRBV2 to TRBJ1-6; maybe TRBD1 (6 bases). The germline V gene encodes CDR1 SNHLY and CDR2 FYNNEI. Trimming removed 7 bases at V and 11 bases at J, with 18 bases between. The CDR3 totals 14 residues. The CDR3 protein is CASTEVQGFPPLHF. The CDR3 nucleotides are TGTGCCAGCACGGAAGTACAGGGTTTTCCACCCCTCCACTTT.

The gene calls are TRBV4-1 and TRBJ2-4; 10 bases align to TRBD1. The J segment lost 7 bases and the V segment lost 6 bases, leaving 3 bases of the junction unmatched. Germline loops: CDR1 MGHRA, CDR2 YSYEKL. The CDR3 is 13 residues long. The CDR3 bases are TGCGCCAGCAGACAGACAGGGGGCAACATTCAGTACTTC. Translating it yields CASRQTGGNIQYF.

The chain joins TRBV7-9 to TRBJ2-7; 11 nucleotides line up with TRBD2. The CDR3 spans 16 residues. The V gene end was trimmed by 4 bases and the J gene end by 2 bases; junction bases not matched to a gene: 7. Germline lookup yields CDR1 SEHNR and CDR2 FQNEAQ (reference sequence). The CDR3 region is CASSSRLAGFPYEQYF. Written as DNA, the CDR3 is TGTGCCAGCAGCTCCCGACTAGCGGGATTTCCCTACGAGCAGTACTTC.

The chain joins TRBV6-6 to TRBJ2-5, with TRBD2 matching over 8 bases. With V trimmed by 4 bases and J by 5 bases, 6 bases remained unmatched. Per the germline V gene, CDR1 is MNHNY and CDR2 is SVGAGI (reference sequence). The CDR3 spans 14 residues. The CDR3 loop reads CASSFSGTWETQYF. CDR3 in DNA: TGTGCCAGCAGTTTTAGCGGGACGTGGGAGACCCAGTACTTC.

The gene calls are TRBV28 and TRBJ1-1, with D tentatively TRBD1 (6 bases). V lost 5 bases to trimming and J lost 3 bases, with 10 bases between them. Germline V gene data show CDR1 as MDHEN and CDR2 as SYDVKM. This CDR3 is 13 amino acids long. The CDR3 DNA sequence: TGTGCCAGCAGTCTATACAGGGACACTGAAGCTTTCTTT. As protein: CASSLYRDTEAFF.

The V gene is TRBV2, the J gene TRBJ2-7; 12 nucleotides align to TRBD2. Trimming removed 8 bases from V and 1 base from J; junction bases left unmatched: 15. The length of the CDR3 is 18 residues. Germline V CDR1 and CDR2: SNHLY, FYNNEI. CDR3 amino acids: CASGGNLAGGPISYEQYF. The CDR3 DNA follows: TGTGCCAGCGGGGGGAACCTAGCGGGAGGGCCCATTTCCTACGAGCAGTACTTC.

The table lists this clone with a few counts. The chain couples TRBV5-1 to TRBJ2-5; 8 bases match TRBD1. This CDR3 has 15 amino acids. Germline CDR1 and CDR2: SGHRS and YFSETQ. V was clipped by 4 bases and J by 4 bases; unmatched bases: 9. Here the CDR3 reads CASSLSGGDGETQYF. CDR3 sequence (DNA): TGCGCCAGCAGCCTCTCAGGGGGCGATGGAGAGACCCAGTACTTC.

This rearrangement joins TRBV6-1 to TRBJ2-3, with 10 bases matching TRBD2. CDR1 and CDR2 from the germline V gene are MNHNS and SASEGT. This CDR3 contains 15 residues. J was trimmed by 3 bases and V by 7 bases; bases with no gene match: 7. The CDR3 DNA reads as TGTGCCAGCAATCCTAGCGGGGGATGGACAGATACGCAGTATTTT. It yields the protein CASNPSGGWTDTQYF.

The V call is TRBV7-9, the J call TRBJ1-2, with D tentatively TRBD1 (6 bases). V was pared by 3 bases and J by 2 bases, with 10 bases between. CDR1 is SEHNR and CDR2 is FQNEAQ in the germline V gene (reference sequence). The CDR3 runs to 14 residues. The DNA of the CDR3 is TGTGCCAGCAGCTTTTGGACAGCAAACTATGGCTACACCTTC. Its translation is CASSFWTANYGYTF.

This sequence joins TRBV6-6 and TRBJ2-7; 8 bases fit TRBD2. There are 14 residues in the CDR3. J was trimmed by 4 bases and V by 2 bases; bases with no gene match: 4. Germline V gene lookup returns CDR1 MNHNY and CDR2 SVGAGI (reference sequence). The CDR3 here is CASSYTSGRYEQYF. The CDR3 DNA reads as TGTGCCAGCAGTTACACTAGCGGCCGATACGAGCAGTACTTC.

This clone was recorded many times. The chain has TRBV4-2 and TRBJ1-2, with TRBD1 matching 9 bases. Germline trimming cut 4 bases from V and 5 bases from J; bases unmatched to any gene: 5. Looked up from germline, CDR1 is LGHNA and CDR2 is YNFKEQ. This CDR3 comprises 14 residues. The CDR3 protein is CASSPRDREYGYTF. CDR3 sequence (DNA): TGTGCCAGCAGCCCACGGGACAGGGAGTATGGCTACACCTTC.

As for this clone: At the DNA level, this CDR3 is encoded by other sequences in the same sample as well. The rearrangement uses TRBV9 and TRBJ1-5, with 8 nucleotides matching TRBD1. CDR1 is SGDLS and CDR2 is YYNGEE in the germline V gene. The CDR3 is 15 residues long. V lost 0 bases and J lost 4; bases outside the gene matches: 3. The CDR3 DNA is TGTGCCAGCAGCGTAGGCGGACAGGGTAATCAGCCCCAGCATTTT. This translates into CASSVGGQGNQPQHF.

This clone was recorded once. The chain links TRBV4-2 to TRBJ1-2; D is uncertain. Trimming shortened V by 0 bases and J by 5 bases, and 16 bases separated the two germline ends. Germline V lookup: CDR1 LGHNA, CDR2 YNFKEQ. CDR3 size: 16 residues. The CDR3 sequence: CASSQDPLTLIYGYTF. The DNA of the CDR3 is TGTGCCAGCAGCCAAGATCCCCTGACATTAATATATGGCTACACCTTC.

The CDR3 region has the DNA TGTGCCACCAGCAGACCACTAGCGGGAGGGGTCACAGATACGCAGTATTTT. This sequence encodes CATSRPLAGGVTDTQYF. The V gene is TRBV15, the J gene TRBJ2-3, with 13 bases aligning to TRBD2. CDR3 length: 17 amino acids. Germline lookup yields CDR1 LNHNV and CDR2 YYDKDF (reference sequence). V shed 2 bases and J 2 bases; nucleotides not matched to a gene: 4.

This clone was observed a few times. The V call is TRBV7-8, the J call TRBJ1-5; D unclear. Trimming stripped 7 bases from V and 4 bases from J, with 14 bases between. Germline V CDR1 and CDR2: SGHVS, FQNEAQ. This CDR3 is built from 14 residues. The CDR3, as DNA: TGTGCCAGCAACCCCATAGATCGGAATCAGCCCCAGCATTTT. It codes for CASNPIDRNQPQHF.

The sample holds a few counts of this clone. The chain has TRBV4-2 and TRBJ2-7; 10 bases line up with TRBD1. CDR1 and CDR2 from the germline V gene are LGHNA and YNFKEQ. The CDR3 loop spans 20 amino acids. Trimming cost V 1 base and J 1 base; bases outside gene matches: 16. In nucleotides, the CDR3 is TGTGCCAGCAGCCAAGCCTCAACCGGGACAGGGGCGTCTTGGTCCTACGAGCAGTACTTC. It specifies CASSQASTGTGASWSYEQYF.

The chain employs TRBV5-1 and TRBJ2-7, with 8 bases aligning to TRBD1. CDR1 and CDR2 (germline): SGHRS, YFSETQ. The V gene end was trimmed by 7 bases and the J gene end by 1 base; junction bases not matched to a gene: 4. The CDR3 length is 13 residues. The CDR3 DNA sequence: TGCGCCAGCTCCTGGGACAGGTCCTACGAGCAGTACTTC. Protein sequence: CASSWDRSYEQYF.

Concerning this clone: Other DNA sequences in the same sample also yield this CDR3. The chain has TRBV2 and TRBJ2-2; TRBD2 agrees at 7 bases. With V trimmed by 9 bases and J by 5 bases, 6 bases remained unmatched. CDR3 size: 13 residues. In germline, CDR1 is SNHLY, CDR2 FYNNEI. CDR3 loop: CASRLARTGELFF. The CDR3 coding sequence is TGTGCCAGTAGACTAGCAAGGACCGGGGAGCTGTTTTTT.